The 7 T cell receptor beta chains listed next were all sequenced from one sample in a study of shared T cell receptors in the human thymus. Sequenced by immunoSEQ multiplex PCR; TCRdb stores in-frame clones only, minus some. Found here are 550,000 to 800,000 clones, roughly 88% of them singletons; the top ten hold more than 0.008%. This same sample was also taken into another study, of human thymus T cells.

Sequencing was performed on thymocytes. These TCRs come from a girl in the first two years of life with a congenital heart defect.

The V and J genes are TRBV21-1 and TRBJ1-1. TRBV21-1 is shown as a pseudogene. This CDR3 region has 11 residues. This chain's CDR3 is CASREPKEAFF. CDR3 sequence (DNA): TGTGCCAGCAGGGAGCCCAAAGAAGCTTTCTTT.

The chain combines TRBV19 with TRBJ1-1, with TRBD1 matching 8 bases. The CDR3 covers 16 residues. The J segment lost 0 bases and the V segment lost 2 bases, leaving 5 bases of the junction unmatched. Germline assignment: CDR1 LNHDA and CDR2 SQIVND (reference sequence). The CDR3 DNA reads TGTGCCAGTAGTATAAAACAGGGGGGCATGAACACTGAAGCTTTCTTT. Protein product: CASSIKQGGMNTEAFF.

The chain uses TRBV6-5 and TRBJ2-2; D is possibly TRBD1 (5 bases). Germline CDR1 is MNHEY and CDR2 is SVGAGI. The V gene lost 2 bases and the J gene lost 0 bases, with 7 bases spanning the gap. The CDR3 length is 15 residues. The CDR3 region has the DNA TGTGCCAGCAGTTACGACAGAGCGAACACCGGGGAGCTGTTTTTT. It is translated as CASSYDRANTGELFF.

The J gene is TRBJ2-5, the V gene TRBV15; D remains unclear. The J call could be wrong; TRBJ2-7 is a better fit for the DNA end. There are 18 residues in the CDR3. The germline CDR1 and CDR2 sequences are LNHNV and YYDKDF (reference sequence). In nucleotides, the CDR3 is TGTGCCACCAGCAGAGATTCCCGAACAGTGATGGAACCCTACGAGCAGTACTTC. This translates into CATSRDSRTVMEPYEQYF.

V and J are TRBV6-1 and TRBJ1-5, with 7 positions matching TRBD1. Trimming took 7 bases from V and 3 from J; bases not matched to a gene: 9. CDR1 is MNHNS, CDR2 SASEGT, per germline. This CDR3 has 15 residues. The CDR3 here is CASTRQGGNNQPQHF. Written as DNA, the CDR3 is TGTGCCAGCACCAGACAGGGTGGGAACAATCAGCCCCAGCATTTT.

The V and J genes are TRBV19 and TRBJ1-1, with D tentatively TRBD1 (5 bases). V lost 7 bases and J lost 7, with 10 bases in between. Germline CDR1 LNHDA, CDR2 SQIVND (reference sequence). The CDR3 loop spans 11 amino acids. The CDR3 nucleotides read TGTGCCAGTACCACAGACAGTGAAGCTTTCTTT. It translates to CASTTDSEAFF.

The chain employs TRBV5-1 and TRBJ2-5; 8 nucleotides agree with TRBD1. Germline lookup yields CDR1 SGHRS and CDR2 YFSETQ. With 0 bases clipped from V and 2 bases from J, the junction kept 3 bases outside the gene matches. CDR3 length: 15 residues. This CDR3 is CASSLAGTGQETQYF. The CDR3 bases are TGCGCCAGCAGCTTGGCCGGGACAGGTCAAGAGACCCAGTACTTC.